These T cell receptor beta chains were read from a single sample in a study of blood T cell repertoires in COVID-19. Sequencing was performed with immunoSEQ multiplex PCR; in TCRdb, only in-frame clones are kept and a portion is missing. The repertoire holds about 200,000 clones, with under 90% as singletons. Material for sequencing was peripheral blood. All receptors come from a man in his fifties or sixties who had recovered from COVID-19. Both conserved end residues are part of each CDR3. The D gene is left open where the match is weak. The size field is filled for only some rows; it gives once, few, many or a size class.

clone_size,j_call,v_call,d_call,cdr3_nt,cdr3_aa
NA,TRBJ2-3,TRBV19,TRBD1,TGTGCCAGTAGTGTTACAGGGGGCACAGATACGCAGTATTTT,CASSVTGGTDTQYF
NA,TRBJ2-3,TRBV7-9,TRBD2,TGTGCCAGCAGTTCCGGGACTAGCGGGGTGACAGATACGCAGTATTTT,CASSSGTSGVTDTQYF
NA,TRBJ1-1,TRBV9,TRBD1,TGTGCCAGCAGCGTAGGGACAGGGCACATGAACACTGAAGCTTTCTTT,CASSVGTGHMNTEAFF
NA,TRBJ2-1,TRBV15,TRBD2,TGTGCCACCAGCAGAGATGTTGGGGGGGGTCTCCGATCAAGGAGCTCCTACAATGAGCAGTTCTTC,CATSRDVGGGLRSRSSYNEQFF
NA,TRBJ2-5,TRBV5-5,NA,TGTGCCAGCAGCCTGACAGGGTGGGAGGCAGAGACCCAGTACTTC,CASSLTGWEAETQYF
few,TRBJ2-3,TRBV27,NA,TGTGCCAGCACCAGTAACTGGGCTAGCACAGATACGCAGTATTTT,CASTSNWASTDTQYF
NA,TRBJ2-6,TRBV4-3,TRBD1,TGCGCCAGCAGCGCCAGGGGGTCTGGGGCCAACGTCCTGACTTTC,CASSARGSGANVLTF
NA,TRBJ1-5,TRBV7-8,NA,TGTGCCAGCAACCTAGTCAATCAGCCCCAGCATTTT,CASNLVNQPQHF
NA,TRBJ2-1,TRBV2,NA,TGTGCCAGCAGGGGACTCCGGGACGCCGGTACGCAGTTCTTC,CASRGLRDAGTQFF
NA,TRBJ1-6,TRBV7-3,TRBD1,TGTGCCAGCAGCTTATTCGAGACAGGGGGCTATTGGTCCAGTTCACCCCTCCACTTT,CASSLFETGGYWSSSPLHF
many,TRBJ2-7,TRBV5-5,NA,TGTGCCAGCAGCTCCCCGGAGAGGGGGTTGTACGAGCAGTACTTC,CASSSPERGLYEQYF
NA,TRBJ1-1,TRBV25-1,TRBD1,TGTGCCAGCAGTCTCCGGGACAGGGTCCCTGAAGCTTTCTTT,CASSLRDRVPEAFF
NA,TRBJ1-2,TRBV3-1/TRBV3-2,NA,TGTGCCAGCAGCCAAGGGAGGGTTCTTGGCTATGGCTACACCTTC,CASSQGRVLGYGYTF
NA,TRBJ2-7,TRBV4-2,TRBD2,TGTGCCAGCAGCCTCCGGGCGGGGGGCCCCTACGAGCAGTACTTC,CASSLRAGGPYEQYF
NA,TRBJ1-2,TRBV28,NA,TGTGCCAGCAGCCGGGACACTAACTATGGCTACACCTTC,CASSRDTNYGYTF
few,TRBJ2-2,TRBV18,TRBD1,TGTGCCAGCTCACCCCACGGGACAGGGGCCCACACCGGGGAGCTGTTTTTT,CASSPHGTGAHTGELFF
once,TRBJ1-6,TRBV9,NA,TGTGCCAGCAGCCAGTCGGGGGTCAATTCACCCCTCCACTTT,CASSQSGVNSPLHF
NA,TRBJ2-7,TRBV19,TRBD2,TGTGCCAGCGGGGAGCGAGCGGGGGGACCCTACGAGCAGTACTTC,CASGERAGGPYEQYF
NA,TRBJ1-6,TRBV6-5,NA,TGTGCCAGCAGTTTCTCCGGGATCGGCTATAATTCACCCCTCCACTTT,CASSFSGIGYNSPLHF
once,TRBJ2-5,TRBV5-1,NA,TGCGCCAGCAGCCCCACCCCGACTAGACAAGAGACCCAGTACTTC,CASSPTPTRQETQYF
NA,TRBJ2-3,TRBV3-1/TRBV3-2,TRBD2,TGTGCCAGCAGCTCCCTGGGGGGAGGGACAGATACGCAGTATTTT,CASSSLGGGTDTQYF
NA,TRBJ1-4,TRBV29-1,NA,TGCAGCGCCGGGCGGGGGACTAATGAAAAACTGTTTTTT,CSAGRGTNEKLFF
NA,TRBJ1-6,TRBV9,NA,TGTGCCAGCAGCGCAGGGGTGAATAATTCACCCCTCCACTTT,CASSAGVNNSPLHF
NA,TRBJ1-6,TRBV6-1,TRBD1,TGTGCCAGCAGTGAAGTTGGACAGGGGAATTCACCCCTCCACTTT,CASSEVGQGNSPLHF
NA,TRBJ2-7,TRBV19,TRBD1,TGTGCCAGTGCCCGGGACAGGGACTCCTACGAGCAGTACTTC,CASARDRDSYEQYF
few,TRBJ2-2,TRBV2,NA,TGTGCCAGCGGCAGACAGAACACCGGGGAGCTGTTTTTT,CASGRQNTGELFF
NA,TRBJ1-2,TRBV6-5,TRBD1,TGTGCCAGCAGTTACCTGAACCCACGACAGGGCTATGGCTACACCTTC,CASSYLNPRQGYGYTF
NA,TRBJ2-1,TRBV3-1/TRBV3-2,TRBD2,TGTGCCAGCAGCCGCGGACTAGCGGGGGGTAGCTCCTACAATGAGCAGTTCTTC,CASSRGLAGGSSYNEQFF
few,TRBJ1-2,TRBV19,NA,TGTGCCAGTAGTTTCAGGGGTGGCTATGGCTACACCTTC,CASSFRGGYGYTF
NA,TRBJ2-7,TRBV15,TRBD2,TGTGCCACCAGCACACTAGCGGGAGGGCCAAACGAGCAGTACTTC,CATSTLAGGPNEQYF
NA,TRBJ2-3,TRBV19,TRBD2,TGTGCCAGTAGTCCGGGACTATCGGTCGACTATACGCAGTATTTT,CASSPGLSVDYTQYF
NA,TRBJ2-1,TRBV27,NA,TGTGCCAGCAGTTTAAGTTTGAGCTCCTACAATGAGCAGTTCTTC,CASSLSLSSYNEQFF
NA,TRBJ2-1,TRBV28,TRBD2,TGTGCCAGCAGTTCGTGGACTAGCGGCAATGAGCAGTTCTTC,CASSSWTSGNEQFF
NA,TRBJ2-7,TRBV6-5,NA,TGTGCCAGCAGTTACTCGACTCTCGGGGGGCTCTACGAGCAGTACTTC,CASSYSTLGGLYEQYF
NA,TRBJ1-2,TRBV5-1,NA,TGCGCCAGCAGCTCGATGGGCGGGGTGACGGATGGCTACACCTTC,CASSSMGGVTDGYTF
few,TRBJ2-3,TRBV5-4,TRBD2,TGTGCCAGCAGCTTGCTGGTAGCGGGGCTCACAGATACGCAGTATTTT,CASSLLVAGLTDTQYF
NA,TRBJ1-4,TRBV2,NA,TGTGCCAGCAGTGAGGGGGCGGTGGGTGAAAAACTGTTTTTT,CASSEGAVGEKLFF
NA,TRBJ1-5,TRBV28,TRBD1,TGTGCCAGCAGCCCCCTCGTAAAGGGGGCGAAACCCCAGCATTTT,CASSPLVKGAKPQHF
NA,TRBJ1-5,TRBV15,NA,TGTGCCACCAGCAGAGATCGGGGTAATAGCAATCAGCCCCAGCATTTT,CATSRDRGNSNQPQHF
once,TRBJ2-7,TRBV5-1,NA,TGCGCCAGCAGCTTGGGGAGTCCCTACGAGCAGTACTTC,CASSLGSPYEQYF
NA,TRBJ1-1,TRBV19,TRBD1,TGTGCCAGTAGCACAGGGGGCCTGAACACTGAAGCTTTCTTT,CASSTGGLNTEAFF
NA,TRBJ2-1,TRBV28,NA,TGTGCCAGCACCACTAGGTTTAATGAGCAGTTCTTC,CASTTRFNEQFF
NA,TRBJ2-5,TRBV5-1,TRBD2,TGCGCCAGCAGTTCTGGAACGGGGGGGCCAAAGACCCAGTACTTC,CASSSGTGGPKTQYF
few,TRBJ1-5,TRBV6-2/TRBV6-3,NA,TGTGCCAGCAGCCGGCCACGCGGGACTCATCAGCCCCAGCATTTT,CASSRPRGTHQPQHF